The rows below give T cell receptor beta chains drawn from one sample of a study of T cell responses to AZD1222 COVID-19 vaccine. Clones were sequenced by immunoSEQ multiplex PCR, and TCRdb holds only the in-frame ones, with some missing. Of about 100,000 clones in the sample, about 82% are singletons; the top ten hold 2.5% to 4%. Sequences were derived from peripheral blood, sampled on day 0 of AZD1222 vaccination. The receptors come from an adult in good health. Each CDR3 is given with its conserved first and last residue. A D gene is named only where the DNA matches it firmly. Only some rows state a clone size, as once, few, many or a class for expanded clones.

TRBV18	TRBJ1-2	NA	once	CASSPPGGRTYGYTF	TGTGCCAGCTCACCCCCCGGGGGCAGGACCTATGGCTACACCTTC
TRBV5-4	TRBJ2-7	TRBD1	NA	CASSEGQGAYYEQYF	TGTGCCAGCAGCGAGGGACAGGGGGCCTACTACGAGCAGTACTTC
TRBV3-1/TRBV3-2	TRBJ1-5	NA	NA	CASSQEGQDQHF	TGTGCCAGCAGCCAAGAGGGGCAGGACCAGCATTTT
TRBV7-2	TRBJ2-1	NA	NA	CASTYPGNNEQFF	TGTGCCAGCACCTATCCGGGAAACAATGAGCAGTTCTTC
TRBV19	TRBJ1-5	NA	few	CASSIEGQSLQPQHF	TGTGCCAGTAGTATAGAAGGACAGTCCCTTCAGCCCCAGCATTTT
TRBV7-9	TRBJ2-7	NA	NA	CASSLAGGLSYEQYF	TGTGCCAGCAGCTTAGCCGGGGGCCTATCTTACGAGCAGTACTTC
TRBV5-1	TRBJ2-5	TRBD2	NA	CASSLVSGATQETQYF	TGCGCCAGCAGCTTGGTTAGCGGGGCGACACAAGAGACCCAGTACTTC
TRBV7-9	TRBJ2-1	TRBD2	NA	CASSSMGTSGVNEQFF	TGTGCCAGCAGCTCAATGGGGACTAGCGGGGTTAATGAGCAGTTCTTC
TRBV4-1	TRBJ2-1	TRBD1	NA	CASSLQGMYNEQFF	TGCGCCAGCAGCCTACAGGGGATGTACAATGAGCAGTTCTTC
TRBV5-1	TRBJ2-7	NA	NA	CASSLSPASSYEQYF	TGCGCCAGCAGCTTGTCCCCCGCAAGCTCCTACGAGCAGTACTTC
TRBV11-2	TRBJ2-5	NA	NA	CASSLRQRFPQTGKETQYF	TGTGCCAGCAGCTTGAGGCAACGTTTCCCACAAACAGGGAAAGAGACCCAGTACTTC
TRBV5-4	TRBJ1-2	NA	NA	CASSSRQGEGGYTF	TGTGCCAGCAGCAGCCGCCAGGGAGAGGGTGGCTACACCTTC
TRBV5-6	TRBJ2-7	TRBD1	few	CASSFFRTGWNEQYF	TGTGCCAGCAGCTTTTTCCGGACAGGTTGGAACGAGCAGTACTTC
TRBV5-5	TRBJ1-2	NA	NA	CASRSTWRNYGYTF	TGTGCCAGCAGGTCGACATGGCGGAACTATGGCTACACCTTC
TRBV7-2	TRBJ2-1	TRBD2	NA	CASRVGGGNEQFF	TGTGCCAGCAGGGTCGGGGGGGGCAATGAGCAGTTCTTC
TRBV19	TRBJ2-7	TRBD1	NA	CASSGIGTGLYEQYF	TGTGCCAGCAGTGGTATCGGGACAGGGTTGTACGAGCAGTACTTC
TRBV30	TRBJ1-3	NA	few	CAWSRDAFSGNTIYF	TGTGCCTGGAGTCGGGACGCGTTCTCTGGAAACACCATATATTTT
TRBV18	TRBJ1-2	NA	NA	CASSPTSEMNGYTF	TGTGCCAGCTCACCAACTTCAGAGATGAATGGCTACACCTTC
TRBV15	TRBJ1-3	NA	NA	CATSSKRAFKGGTIYF	TGTGCCACCAGCAGTAAAAGGGCCTTCAAGGGGGGCACCATATATTTT
TRBV7-2	TRBJ2-3	NA	NA	CASSPNPPRSTDTQYF	TGTGCCAGCAGCCCCAATCCCCCTAGATCCACAGATACGCAGTATTTT
TRBV19	TRBJ2-7	NA	NA	CASSVPSYEQYF	TGTGCCAGTAGTGTCCCCTCCTACGAGCAGTACTTC
TRBV15	TRBJ1-4	TRBD1	NA	CATRPGQANEKLFF	TGTGCCACCAGGCCGGGACAGGCTAATGAAAAACTGTTTTTT
TRBV28	TRBJ2-5	NA	many	CASSETLGDETQYF	TGTGCCAGCAGTGAGACTCTAGGCGATGAGACCCAGTACTTC
TRBV19	TRBJ2-7	TRBD1	NA	CATRGRNPYEQYF	TGTGCGACCAGGGGGCGCAACCCCTACGAGCAGTACTTC
TRBV28	TRBJ1-3	NA	NA	CASTDSSGNTIYF	TGTGCCAGCACCGACAGCTCTGGAAACACCATATATTTT
TRBV5-1	TRBJ2-5	TRBD2	NA	CASSVGLAGAQETQYF	TGCGCCAGCAGCGTGGGACTAGCGGGGGCCCAAGAGACCCAGTACTTC
TRBV30	TRBJ2-7	NA	NA	CAWSSGGGVDEQYF	TGTGCCTGGAGTTCCGGCGGAGGAGTGGACGAGCAGTACTTC
TRBV7-8	TRBJ2-3	TRBD2	NA	CASSLGGTDTQYF	TGTGCCAGCAGCTTGGGGGGGACTGATACGCAGTATTTT
TRBV10-3	TRBJ2-3	NA	once	CAINQDRGTDTQYF	TGTGCCATCAATCAGGACAGAGGCACAGATACGCAGTATTTT